A single sample gave rise to the 21 T cell receptor beta chains below, sequenced in a study of blood T cell repertoires in COVID-19. Profiled with immunoSEQ multiplex PCR; TCRdb holds only in-frame clones, not every one. Here the sample spans 25,000 to 30,000 clones, roughly 90% being singletons. Material: peripheral blood. These TCRs come from a human donor in a cohort sampled during active COVID-19.

The chain employs TRBV5-1 and TRBJ1-2, with D perhaps TRBD1 (6 bases). The V end was cut by 0 bases, the J end by 5 bases, with 14 bases between. The CDR3 sequence is 15 residues long. Germline values: CDR1 SGHRS, CDR2 YFSETQ. The CDR3 here is CASSLEAGVRYGYTF. The DNA of the CDR3 is TGCGCCAGCAGCTTGGAAGCAGGGGTTAGGTATGGCTACACCTTC.

The chain links TRBV3-1 (or the pseudogene TRBV3-2) to TRBJ2-3; 15 bases map to TRBD2. The CDR3 has 17 residues. Germline V gene lookup returns CDR1 LGHDT and CDR2 YNNKEL (reference sequence). Germline trimming cut 4 bases from V and 2 bases from J; bases unmatched to any gene: 4. The CDR3 spells CASSPGLAGGFTDTQYF. In nucleotides, the CDR3 is TGTGCCAGCAGCCCCGGACTAGCGGGGGGGTTCACAGATACGCAGTATTTT.

This sequence joins TRBV5-5 and TRBJ1-2; perhaps TRBD1 as D (5 bases). V lost 1 base, J lost 4 bases, and 11 bases lay in between. This CDR3 is built from 14 residues. Germline loops: CDR1 SGHKS, CDR2 YYEKEE (reference sequence). The CDR3 DNA sequence: TGTGCCAGCAGCTTGATGGGGCCCACCTATGGCTACACCTTC. Encoded protein: CASSLMGPTYGYTF.

This clone was detected only once. The chain carries TRBV23-1 and TRBJ2-7; the match to TRBD1 covers 11 bases. TRBV23-1 is annotated as an ORF whose role is uncertain. J lost 4 bases, V lost 8 bases, and 7 bases had no gene match. The CDR3 extends over 14 amino acids. CDR3 DNA sequence: TGCGCCAGCGCCGGGACAGGGGGAGAGTACGAGCAGTACTTC. Protein product: CASAGTGGEYEQYF.

This rearrangement joins TRBV19 to TRBJ2-7, with a weak D call TRBD2 (7 bases). The CDR3 is made up of 18 amino acids. Germline lookup yields CDR1 LNHDA and CDR2 SQIVND (reference sequence). V was trimmed by 7 bases and J by 3 bases, leaving 28 bases between them. This chain's CDR3 is CASTPQIAGGQGVYEQYF. In DNA, the CDR3 is TGTGCCAGTACCCCTCAAATCGCCGGGGGGCAAGGGGTCTACGAGCAGTACTTC.

The chain links TRBV5-1 to TRBJ2-7, with 8 bases fitting TRBD1. CDR3 length equals 14 residues. CDR1 and CDR2 from the germline V gene are SGHRS and YFSETQ. The V and J ends lost 2 bases and 4 bases, in that order; junction bases with no gene match: 5. CDR3 nucleotide sequence: TGCGCCAGCAGCTTCGGACAGGGAGTATACGAGCAGTACTTC. Its protein product is CASSFGQGVYEQYF.

V usage is TRBV10-1 and J usage is TRBJ2-3, with 12 bases matching TRBD1. Trimming at V came to 3 bases and at J to 4 bases, leaving 5 bases not matched to a gene. CDR1 is WNHNN, CDR2 SYGVQD, per germline (reference sequence). This CDR3 comprises 16 residues. This CDR3 reads CASSDRDRGLSDTQYF. For the CDR3, the DNA is TGCGCCAGCAGTGACAGGGACAGGGGGCTATCAGATACGCAGTATTTT.

This rearrangement joins TRBV7-2 to TRBJ1-3, with D possibly TRBD1 on 5 matching bases. V dropped 11 bases and J dropped 2 bases, with 28 bases sitting between them. CDR3 length: 18 residues. The V gene's germline CDR1 is SGHTA and CDR2 FQGNSA. CDR3 sequence: CAGWGGVNPTLAGNTIYF. The CDR3 DNA follows: TGTGCCGGCTGGGGAGGGGTAAACCCCACCTTAGCTGGAAACACCATATATTTT.

The rearrangement links TRBV7-3 to TRBJ2-3; D ambiguous. Trimming cost V 5 bases and J 5 bases, with 8 bases left between them. This CDR3 contains 12 residues. CDR1 and CDR2 (germline): SGHTA, FQGTGA. CDR3 region: CASSPNGDTQYF. The CDR3 bases are TGTGCCAGCAGCCCAAACGGAGATACGCAGTATTTT.

V gene TRBV11-2 combines with J gene TRBJ2-1; D possibly corresponds to TRBD1 (7 bases). Germline V CDR1 and CDR2: SGHAT, FQNNGV. V lost 5 bases to trimming and J lost 9 bases, with 20 bases between them. CDR3 size: 15 residues. The CDR3: CASSPLRGLAFEQFF. As DNA, the CDR3 is TGTGCCAGCAGCCCTCTTAGGGGGCTAGCGTTTGAGCAGTTCTTC.

This rearrangement joins TRBV19 to TRBJ2-1; D is perhaps TRBD1 (6 bases). V shed 5 bases and J shed 0 bases, with 14 bases lying between them. Germline loops: CDR1 LNHDA, CDR2 SQIVND (reference sequence). The CDR3 is 16 residues long. CDR3 protein: CASSFRTARSYNEQFF. The CDR3 DNA sequence: TGTGCCAGTAGTTTCCGGACAGCACGCTCCTACAATGAGCAGTTCTTC.

On this clone: The junction does not match germline at one end; this may be a read error. The chain is built from TRBV2 and TRBJ1-1, with D possibly matching TRBD1 (6 bases). Germline assignment: CDR1 SNHLY and CDR2 FYNNEI. CDR3 length: 13 amino acids. The CDR3 here is CASRLTGNAEAFF. CDR3 DNA sequence: TGTGCCAGCAGATTAACAGGGAACGCTGAAGCTTTCTTT.

J is TRBJ2-2 and V is TRBV5-5; possible D gene TRBD2, 5 bases. Trimming pared 0 bases from V and 8 bases from J, leaving 11 bases between. Germline values: CDR1 SGHKS, CDR2 YYEKEE (reference sequence). The CDR3 is 14 amino acids. CDR3 DNA sequence: TGTGCCAGCAGCTTGGTACTGGGAGTGGGGGAGCTGTTTTTT. As protein: CASSLVLGVGELFF.

The chain employs TRBV11-2 and TRBJ2-1; 16 bases line up with TRBD2. V shed 3 bases and J 7 bases; nucleotides not matched to a gene: 12. CDR3 length equals 19 residues. The germline V gene has CDR1 SGHAT and CDR2 FQNNGV. The DNA for the CDR3 is TGTGCCAGCAGCTTTTTTACCGGGACTAGCGGGGGGGCCGATAATGAGCAGTTCTTC. Residues: CASSFFTGTSGGADNEQFF.

The V and J genes are TRBV6-2 or TRBV6-3 and TRBJ1-1; D is uncertain. Looked up from germline, CDR1 is MNHEY and CDR2 is SVGEGT. CDR3 length equals 17 residues. V was trimmed by 1 base and J by 0 bases, leaving 15 bases between them. The DNA of the CDR3 is TGTGCCAGCAGTTACTTCCGAAGGAGGGAAATGAACACTGAAGCTTTCTTT. Translating gives CASSYFRRREMNTEAFF.

The chain is built from TRBV27 and TRBJ2-7; D is perhaps TRBD2 (6 bases). This CDR3 has 15 amino acids. The V gene lost 5 bases and the J gene lost 4 bases, with 18 bases spanning the gap. From germline, CDR1 is MNHEY and CDR2 SMNVEV (reference sequence). The CDR3 nucleotides read TGTGCCAGCAGTGTGCGGAGCAGGGAGGTGTACGAGCAGTACTTC. Translating it yields CASSVRSREVYEQYF.

V gene TRBV7-2 combines with J gene TRBJ2-4; D gene ambiguous. Germline V lookup: CDR1 SGHTA, CDR2 FQGNSA. CDR3 length equals 12 residues. Trimming cost V 1 base and J 7 bases, with 5 bases left between them. The CDR3 region has the DNA TGTGCCAGCAGCTTAGATCTCAACATTCAGTACTTC. Protein: CASSLDLNIQYF.

The chain couples TRBV3-1 (or the pseudogene TRBV3-2) to TRBJ1-1, with D unresolved. CDR3 length: 14 amino acids. Germline V lookup: CDR1 LGHDT, CDR2 YNNKEL (reference sequence). Trimming removed 8 bases from V and 6 bases from J, with 19 bases in between. Here the CDR3 reads CASRPEGSGPEAFF. CDR3 nucleotides: TGTGCCAGCCGACCGGAAGGGAGTGGGCCTGAAGCTTTCTTT.

This chain joins TRBV5-1 and TRBJ1-2; maybe TRBD1 (5 bases). In germline, CDR1 is SGHRS, CDR2 YFSETQ. This CDR3 spans 15 amino acids. Trimming left V 0 bases short and J 4 bases short, with 13 bases between. As DNA, the CDR3 is TGCGCCAGCAGCTTGGGAGGTTCGGGGGGCTATGGCTACACCTTC. Its protein product is CASSLGGSGGYGYTF.

The chain recombines TRBV4-2 with TRBJ2-7; D unclear. CDR1 LGHNA and CDR2 YNFKEQ come from the germline V gene. The germline V and J ends were trimmed by 1 base and 3 bases, with 10 bases remaining between them. The CDR3 is made up of 14 amino acids. The CDR3: CASSQALNIYEQYF. CDR3 in DNA: TGTGCCAGCAGCCAAGCCCTTAACATCTACGAGCAGTACTTC.

V gene TRBV5-4 combines with J gene TRBJ1-3; weak D call: TRBD1 (5 bases). The CDR3 totals 15 residues. CDR1 is SGHNT, CDR2 YYREEE, per germline (reference sequence). V was trimmed by 4 bases and J by 0 bases, leaving 11 bases between them. In DNA form, the CDR3 reads TGTGCCAGCAGCCGAGGACAAGACTCTGGAAACACCATATATTTT. Translating it yields CASSRGQDSGNTIYF.